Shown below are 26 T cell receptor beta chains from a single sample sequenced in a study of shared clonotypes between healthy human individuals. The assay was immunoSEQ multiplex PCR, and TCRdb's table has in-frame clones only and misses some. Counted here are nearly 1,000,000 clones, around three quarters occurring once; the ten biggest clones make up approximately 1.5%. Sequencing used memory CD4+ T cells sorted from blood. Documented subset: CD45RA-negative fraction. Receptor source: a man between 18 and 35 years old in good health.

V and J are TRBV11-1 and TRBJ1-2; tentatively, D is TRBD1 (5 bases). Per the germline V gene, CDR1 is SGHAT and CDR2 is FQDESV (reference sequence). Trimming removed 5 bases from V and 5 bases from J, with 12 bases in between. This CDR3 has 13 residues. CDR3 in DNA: TGTGCCAGCAGCCGAAGGGGACTATATGGCTACACCTTC. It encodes CASSRRGLYGYTF.

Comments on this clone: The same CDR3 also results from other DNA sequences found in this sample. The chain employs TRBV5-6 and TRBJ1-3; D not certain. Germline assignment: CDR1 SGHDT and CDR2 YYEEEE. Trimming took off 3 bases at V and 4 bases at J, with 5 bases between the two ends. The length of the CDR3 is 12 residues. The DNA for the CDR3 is TGTGCCAGCAGCTCCCAGGGAAACACCATATATTTT. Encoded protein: CASSSQGNTIYF.

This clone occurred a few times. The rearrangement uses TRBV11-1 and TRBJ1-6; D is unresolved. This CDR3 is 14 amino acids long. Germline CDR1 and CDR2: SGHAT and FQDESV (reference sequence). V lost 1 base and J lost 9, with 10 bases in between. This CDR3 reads CASSLVSGISPLHF. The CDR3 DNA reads TGTGCCAGCAGCTTAGTCTCGGGAATTTCACCCCTCCACTTT. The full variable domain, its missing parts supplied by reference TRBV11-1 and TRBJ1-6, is EAEVAQSPRYKITEKSQAVAFWCDPISGHATLYWYRQILGQGPELLVQFQDESVVDDSQLPKDRFSAERLKGVDSTLKIQPAELGDSAMYLCASSLVSGISPLHFGNGTRLTVT.

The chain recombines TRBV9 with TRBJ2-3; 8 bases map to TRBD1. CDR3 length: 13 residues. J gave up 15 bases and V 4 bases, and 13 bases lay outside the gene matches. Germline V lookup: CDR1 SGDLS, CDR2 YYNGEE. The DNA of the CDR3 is TGTGCCAGCAGCCCGGAGCCTCGGGACAGGCAATATTTT. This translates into CASSPEPRDRQYF.

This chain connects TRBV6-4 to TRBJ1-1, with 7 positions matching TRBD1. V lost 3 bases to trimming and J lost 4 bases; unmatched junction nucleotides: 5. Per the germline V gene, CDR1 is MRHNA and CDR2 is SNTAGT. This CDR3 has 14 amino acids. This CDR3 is CASSESGGITEAFF. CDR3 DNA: TGTGCCAGCAGTGAATCAGGGGGAATCACTGAAGCTTTCTTT.

Here the CDR3 reads CASQSTGSGYGYTF. CDR3 coding DNA: TGTGCCAGCCAGTCCACCGGCTCGGGCTATGGCTACACCTTC. The genes are TRBV11-2 and TRBJ1-2; D is ambiguous. Trimming stripped 8 bases from V and 4 bases from J, with 17 bases between. The germline CDR1 and CDR2 sequences are SGHAT and FQNNGV. CDR3 length: 14 residues.

CDR3 sequence reads: CASSIITGGAYGYTF. CDR3 coding DNA: TGTGCCAGTAGTATAATAACAGGAGGGGCGTATGGCTACACCTTC. The chain carries TRBV19 and TRBJ1-2; D is possibly TRBD1 (5 bases). Germline V gives CDR1 LNHDA, CDR2 SQIVND (reference sequence). This CDR3 spans 15 amino acids. V was trimmed by 2 bases and J by 5 bases, leaving 15 bases between them.

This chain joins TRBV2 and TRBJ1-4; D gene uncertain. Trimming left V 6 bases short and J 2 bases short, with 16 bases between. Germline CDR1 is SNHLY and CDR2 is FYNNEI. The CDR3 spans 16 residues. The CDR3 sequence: CASSPRPPSTNEKLFF. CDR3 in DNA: TGTGCCAGCAGCCCCCGCCCACCATCGACTAATGAAAAACTGTTTTTT.

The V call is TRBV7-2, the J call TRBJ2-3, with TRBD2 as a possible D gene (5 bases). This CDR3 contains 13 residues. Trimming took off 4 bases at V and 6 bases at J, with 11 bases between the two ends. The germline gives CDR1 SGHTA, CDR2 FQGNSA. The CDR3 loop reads CASSSEGRDTQYF. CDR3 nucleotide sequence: TGTGCCAGCAGCTCCGAGGGCAGGGATACGCAGTATTTT.

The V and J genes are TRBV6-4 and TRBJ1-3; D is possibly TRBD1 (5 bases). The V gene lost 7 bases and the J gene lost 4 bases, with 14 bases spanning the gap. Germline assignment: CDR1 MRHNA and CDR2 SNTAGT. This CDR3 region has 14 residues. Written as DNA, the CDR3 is TGTGCCAGCATCGGTAGAGGGGCCGGAAACACCATATATTTT. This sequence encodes CASIGRGAGNTIYF.

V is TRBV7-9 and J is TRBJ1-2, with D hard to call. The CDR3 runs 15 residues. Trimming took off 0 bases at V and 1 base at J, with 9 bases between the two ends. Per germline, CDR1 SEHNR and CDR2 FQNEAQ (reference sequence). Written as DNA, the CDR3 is TGTGCCAGCAGCTTAGCTATAGGACTTAACTATGGCTACACCTTC. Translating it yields CASSLAIGLNYGYTF.

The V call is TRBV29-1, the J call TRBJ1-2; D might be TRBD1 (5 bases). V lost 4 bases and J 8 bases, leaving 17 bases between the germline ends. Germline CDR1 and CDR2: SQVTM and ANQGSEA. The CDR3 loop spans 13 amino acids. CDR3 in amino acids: CSVGEGPGGGYTF. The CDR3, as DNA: TGCAGCGTTGGCGAGGGACCCGGAGGGGGCTACACCTTC.

In nucleotides, the CDR3 is TGCGCCAGCCCCGGCCGGGGGCTCCTCTCTGGAAACACCATATATTTT. It yields the protein CASPGRGLLSGNTIYF. The rearrangement uses TRBV10-2 and TRBJ1-3, with D possibly being TRBD1 (6 bases). This CDR3 comprises 16 residues. Trimming left V 8 bases short and J 0 bases short, with 17 bases between. Germline V gene data show CDR1 as WSHSY and CDR2 as SAAADI.

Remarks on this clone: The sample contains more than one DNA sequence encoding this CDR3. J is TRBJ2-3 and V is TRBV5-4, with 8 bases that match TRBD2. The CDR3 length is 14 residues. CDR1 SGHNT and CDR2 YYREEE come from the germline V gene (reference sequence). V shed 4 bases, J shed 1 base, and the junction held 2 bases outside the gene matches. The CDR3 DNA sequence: TGTGCCAGCAGCAGCGGGGGCCGCACAGATACGCAGTATTTT. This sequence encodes CASSSGGRTDTQYF.

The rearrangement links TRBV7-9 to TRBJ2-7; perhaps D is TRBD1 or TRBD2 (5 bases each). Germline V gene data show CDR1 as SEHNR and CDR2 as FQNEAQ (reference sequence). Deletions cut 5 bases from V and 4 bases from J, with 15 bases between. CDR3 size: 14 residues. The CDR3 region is CASSPPGTRYEQYF. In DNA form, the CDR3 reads TGTGCCAGCAGCCCCCCCGGGACGAGGTACGAGCAGTACTTC.

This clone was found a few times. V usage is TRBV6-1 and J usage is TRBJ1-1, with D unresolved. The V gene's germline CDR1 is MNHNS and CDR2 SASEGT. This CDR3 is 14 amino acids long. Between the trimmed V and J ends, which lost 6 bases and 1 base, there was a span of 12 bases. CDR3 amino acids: CASSPLGKNTEAFF. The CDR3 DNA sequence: TGTGCCAGCAGCCCCTTGGGCAAGAACACTGAAGCTTTCTTT.

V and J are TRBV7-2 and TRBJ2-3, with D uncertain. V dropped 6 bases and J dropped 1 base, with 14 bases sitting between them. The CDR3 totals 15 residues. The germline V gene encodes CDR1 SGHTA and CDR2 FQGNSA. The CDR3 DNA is TGTGCCAGCAGGGGGATAGGAGCCGGCACAGATACGCAGTATTTT. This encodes CASRGIGAGTDTQYF.

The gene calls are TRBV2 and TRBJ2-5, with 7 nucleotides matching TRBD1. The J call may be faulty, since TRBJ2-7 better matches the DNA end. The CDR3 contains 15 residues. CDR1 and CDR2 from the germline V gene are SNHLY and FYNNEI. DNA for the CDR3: TGTGCCAGCCAGAGTGAGACAGGGAACCTCTACGAGCAGTACTTC. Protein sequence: CASQSETGNLYEQYF.

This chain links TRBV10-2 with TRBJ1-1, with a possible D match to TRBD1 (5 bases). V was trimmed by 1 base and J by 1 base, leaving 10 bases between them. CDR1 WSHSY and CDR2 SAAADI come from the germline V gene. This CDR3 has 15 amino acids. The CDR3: CASSEWAGENTEAFF. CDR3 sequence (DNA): TGCGCCAGCAGTGAGTGGGCGGGGGAGAACACTGAAGCTTTCTTT.

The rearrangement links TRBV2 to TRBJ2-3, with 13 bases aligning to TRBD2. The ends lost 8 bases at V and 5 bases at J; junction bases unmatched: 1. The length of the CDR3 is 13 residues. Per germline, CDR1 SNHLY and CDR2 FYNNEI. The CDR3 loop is CASRTSGRDTQYF. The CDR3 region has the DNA TGTGCCAGCCGGACTAGCGGGAGAGATACGCAGTATTTT.

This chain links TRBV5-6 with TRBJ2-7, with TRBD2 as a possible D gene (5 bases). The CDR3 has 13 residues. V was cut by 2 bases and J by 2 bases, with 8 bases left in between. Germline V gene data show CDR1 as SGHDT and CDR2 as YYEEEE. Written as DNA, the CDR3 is TGTGCCAGCAGCTTTCCAGCGGCCTACGAGCAGTACTTC. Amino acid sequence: CASSFPAAYEQYF.

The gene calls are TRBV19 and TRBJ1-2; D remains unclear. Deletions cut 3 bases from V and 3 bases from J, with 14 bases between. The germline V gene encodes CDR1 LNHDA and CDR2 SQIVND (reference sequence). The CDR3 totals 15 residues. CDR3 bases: TGTGCCAGTAGTATTGGCGGAAATTGGGACTATGGCTACACCTTC. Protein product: CASSIGGNWDYGYTF.

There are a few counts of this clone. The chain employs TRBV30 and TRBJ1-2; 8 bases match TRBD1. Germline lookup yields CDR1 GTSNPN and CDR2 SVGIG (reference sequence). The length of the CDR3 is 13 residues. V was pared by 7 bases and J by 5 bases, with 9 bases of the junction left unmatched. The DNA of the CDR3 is TGTGCCTCCTCTAGGGACAGGTTTTATGGCTACACCTTC. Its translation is CASSRDRFYGYTF.

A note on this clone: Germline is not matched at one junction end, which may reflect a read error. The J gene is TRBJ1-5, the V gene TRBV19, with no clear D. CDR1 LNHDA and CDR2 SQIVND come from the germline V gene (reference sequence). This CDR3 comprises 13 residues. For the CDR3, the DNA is TGTGCCAGTAGTATTTCGGTTAATCAGGCCCAGCATTTT. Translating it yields CASSISVNQAQHF.

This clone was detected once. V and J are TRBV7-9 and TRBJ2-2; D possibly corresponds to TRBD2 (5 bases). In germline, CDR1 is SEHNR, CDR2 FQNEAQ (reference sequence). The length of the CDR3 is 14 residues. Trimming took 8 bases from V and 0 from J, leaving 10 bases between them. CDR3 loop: CASGTGANTGELFF. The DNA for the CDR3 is TGTGCCAGCGGAACCGGGGCGAACACCGGGGAGCTGTTTTTT.

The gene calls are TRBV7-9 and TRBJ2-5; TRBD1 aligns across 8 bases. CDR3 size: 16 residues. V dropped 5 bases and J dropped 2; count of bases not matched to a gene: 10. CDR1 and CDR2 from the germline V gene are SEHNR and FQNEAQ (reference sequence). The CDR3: CASSPRGTGKQETQYF. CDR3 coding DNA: TGTGCCAGCAGCCCCCGAGGGACAGGAAAACAAGAGACCCAGTACTTC.